This record covers a single TCR beta chain. This CDR3 has 13 amino acids. Germline CDR1 MDHEN, CDR2 SYDVKM. V lost 6 bases, J lost 6 bases, and 6 bases stayed unmatched. These data belong to a study of blood T cell repertoires in COVID-19. Looking at the study overall: Some COVID-19 samples were acute and others convalescent; all came from the United States, Italy and Spain. The analysed material was cDNA or gDNA that came from T cells, B-cell-depleted T cells, or PBMCs.

In the source study's methods: Estimation of nucleated cell counts relied on the amplification of reference gene primers. TCRdb's copy holds only in-frame clones and misses some; the assay was immunoSEQ multiplex PCR. V, J and clone size are those of that table, while D and trimming were read from the DNA. Here the sample spans roughly 75,000 clones, 81% being singletons. J is TRBJ2-3 and V is TRBV28; 7 bases agree with TRBD2. The sample comprised peripheral blood. The clonotype comes from a woman in her 70s with acute or convalescent COVID-19. In DNA, the CDR3 is TGTGCCAGCAGAGCGGGAACGTTGGATACGCAGTATTTT. Protein product: CASRAGTLDTQYF.